A single sample is the source of the 6 T cell receptor beta chains below, sequenced in a study of blood T cells in healthy people across ages. Then a second PCR, running roughly 6 to 12 cycles, was carried out with a sample-barcoded 5' primer and a J-beta primer mix. TCRdb re-analysed the 5' RACE reads in MiXCR, keeping a single row per CDR3 protein. Of over 950,000 distinct CDR3 sequences listed, under 40% are singletons. The sequencing sample was made of blood. Receptor source: a young man in good health.

V gene TRBV20-1 combines with J gene TRBJ2-1; possibly TRBD1 for D (7 bases). CDR1 and CDR2 from the germline V gene are DFQATT and SNEGSKA (reference sequence). V gave up 5 bases and J gave up 4 bases, with 18 bases separating them. This CDR3 is built from 15 residues. As DNA, the CDR3 is TGCAGTGCTCATAGGGGGGCAGGGGGTTACAATGAGCAGTTCTTC. The encoded protein is CSAHRGAGGYNEQFF.

This clonotype has just a few counts. This chain joins TRBV6-6 and TRBJ1-1; 8 bases match TRBD1. The junction had 3 bases not matched to a gene; V was cut back by 0 bases and J by 0 bases. CDR1 and CDR2 from the germline V gene are MNHNY and SVGAGI (reference sequence). This CDR3 is 16 amino acids long. CDR3 DNA sequence: TGTGCCAGCAGTTACTCAAGGACAGGGCTGAACACTGAAGCTTTCTTT. Translating gives CASSYSRTGLNTEAFF.

This sequence joins TRBV20-1 and TRBJ1-2, with 8 bases identical to TRBD1. Germline CDR1 reads DFQATT; CDR2 reads SNEGSKA (reference sequence). The CDR3 spans 14 residues. The CDR3: CRAGQGVMEYGYTF. The DNA for the CDR3 is TGCAGGGCCGGACAGGGAGTAATGGAATATGGCTACACCTTC.

This clonotype turned up a few times. The V and J genes are TRBV7-8 and TRBJ2-1; 8 bases line up with TRBD2. Trimming cost V 5 bases and J 3 bases; bases outside gene matches: 9. Germline lookup yields CDR1 SGHVS and CDR2 FQNEAQ. The CDR3 length is 16 residues. The CDR3 loop is CASSLYPGTSYNEQFF. CDR3 DNA sequence: TGTGCCAGCAGCCTCTATCCGGGGACTAGCTACAATGAGCAGTTCTTC.

The chain couples TRBV25-1 to TRBJ1-1; D possibly corresponds to TRBD1 (6 bases). The V end lost 4 bases, the J end lost 1 base, and 13 bases lay between the germline ends. The CDR3 runs 15 residues. CDR1 is MGHDK, CDR2 SYGVNS, per germline. The CDR3 nucleotides are TGTGCCAGCAGTGCCCAGGGGTTGGGGAACACTGAAGCTTTCTTT. Translated: CASSAQGLGNTEAFF. The full variable domain, completed using reference TRBV25-1 and TRBJ1-1, is EADIYQTPRYLVIGTGKKITLECSQTMGHDKMYWYQQDPGMELHLIHYSYGVNSTEKGDLSSESTVSRIRTEHFPLTLESARPSHTSQYLCASSAQGLGNTEAFFGQGTRLTVV.

This sequence joins TRBV12-3 or TRBV12-4 and TRBJ1-1; D is perhaps TRBD1 (6 bases). The V gene lost 1 base and the J gene lost 0 bases, with 9 bases spanning the gap. This CDR3 region has 15 residues. The chain's CDR3 is CASSLGGAMNTEAFF. In DNA form, the CDR3 reads TGTGCCAGCAGTTTAGGGGGGGCGATGAACACTGAAGCTTTCTTT.